The entry that follows covers one T cell receptor beta chain sequence. Its cognate antigen is unknown. This record comes from a study of shared clonotypes between healthy human individuals. Study context: Contributing individuals were a couple of females and a few males aged 18 to 49. Each donor's CD4 naive and CD4 memory cells filled three plates apiece, CD8 naive two, and CD8 memory one. Study-wide points: Sequencing depth was expected to affect clonotype sharing among donors.

A CD45RA-negative memory subset and a CD45RA+ naive subset were separated from the CD4+ cells. The CDR3 spans 13 residues. Germline V gives CDR1 MNHNS, CDR2 SASEGT. The V and J ends lost 3 bases and 6 bases, in that order; junction bases with no gene match: 3. Generated by immunoSEQ multiplex PCR, the TCRdb table keeps only in-frame clones and is missing some. The sample contains about 2 million clones, approximately 95% of which appear only once. This clonotype was obtained from a man in his late teens or twenties in good health. The J gene is TRBJ1-1, the V gene TRBV6-1; 8 bases line up with TRBD1. The sample taken for sequencing was naive CD4+ T cells sorted from blood. The subset is: CD45RA+ positively selected. The CDR3 coding sequence is TGTGCCAGCAGTGACAGGGGGCTCTCTGAAGCTTTCTTT. This sequence encodes CASSDRGLSEAFF.